A selection of T cell receptor beta chains follows, all from one sample in a study of OX40 agonist ivuxolimab in advanced cancers. Assay used: immunoSEQ multiplex PCR; TCRdb lists only in-frame clones, some missing. The sample yields over 70,000 clones, 80% to 90% seen once. The starting material was CD4+ or CD8+ T cells sorted from blood, obtained in a trial of the OX40 agonist ivuxolimab. These receptors all come from an adult with an advanced solid tumor such as melanoma, head and neck, liver or kidney cancer. CDR3s include the opening cysteine and the closing phenylalanine or tryptophan. The D gene is left open where the match is weak. Size values are once, few and many counts, or a class for expanded clones, and some rows have none.

v_gene	len	abundance	d_gene	j_gene	CDR3nt	CDR3aa
TRBV6-5	13	few	.	TRBJ1-5	TGTGCCAGCAGAACCACCTCATCTCAGCCCCAGCATTTT	CASRTTSSQPQHF
TRBV2	15	.	.	TRBJ1-3	TGTGCCAGCAATAAGGGGATTTTATCTGGAAACACCATATATTTT	CASNKGILSGNTIYF
TRBV28	14	once	.	TRBJ2-3	TGTGCCAGCAGTTACCCGGACAAACGAGATACGCAGTATTTT	CASSYPDKRDTQYF
TRBV6-5	13	.	.	TRBJ1-1	TGTGCCAGCAGTGATCTAACAGGGTTGAGGGCTTTCTTT	CASSDLTGLRAFF
TRBV6-4	17	.	TRBD2	TRBJ2-1	TGTGCCAGCAGTGAGTCGGGACTAGCGGGGGGGCGGAATGAGCAGTTCTTC	CASSESGLAGGRNEQFF
TRBV6-1	14	.	.	TRBJ2-7	TGTGCCAGCAGTGAAGGGGACGGGCCCTACGAGCAGTACTTC	CASSEGDGPYEQYF
TRBV5-1	13	.	.	TRBJ2-2	TGCGCCAGCAGCCCTGACGTCCCCGGGGAGCTGTTTTTT	CASSPDVPGELFF
TRBV6-1	13	.	.	TRBJ1-6	TGTGCCAGCAGTGATGGGTCCCATTCACCCCTCCACTTT	CASSDGSHSPLHF
TRBV7-3	13	once	.	TRBJ2-7	TGTGCCAGCAGCACTGGACCCAACTACGAGCAGTACTTC	CASSTGPNYEQYF
TRBV27	15	.	TRBD2	TRBJ2-1	TGTGCCAGCAGGCGTATAGCGGGGGGGTACAATGAGCAGTTCTTC	CASRRIAGGYNEQFF
TRBV5-1	14	few	.	TRBJ2-1	TGCGCCAGCATGGAGGGGGCCGGGGACAATGAGCAGTTCTTC	CASMEGAGDNEQFF
TRBV7-3	13	few	.	TRBJ2-7	TGTGCCAGCAGCTTACAGGGTCTTGGGGAGCAGTACTTC	CASSLQGLGEQYF
TRBV2	16	.	.	TRBJ2-1	TGTGCCAGCAGTGATCTCAGCTTGGCAGCTTTTGATGAGCAGTTCTTC	CASSDLSLAAFDEQFF
TRBV5-1	15	.	TRBD1	TRBJ2-1	TGCGCCAGCAGCTTGGGACAGGGGAAGGAGAATGAGCAGTTCTTC	CASSLGQGKENEQFF
TRBV5-1	15	once	.	TRBJ1-5	TGCGCCAGCAGCCTGACAGGTGAAGGCAATCAGCCCCAGCATTTT	CASSLTGEGNQPQHF
TRBV5-1	15	.	TRBD1	TRBJ1-2	TGCGCCAGCAGCCCCCAACAGGGGTCTAACTATGGCTACACCTTC	CASSPQQGSNYGYTF
TRBV19	13	.	.	TRBJ1-5	TGTGCCAGTAGTTCAAGGACCGATCAGCCCCAGCATTTT	CASSSRTDQPQHF
TRBV7-2	13	.	.	TRBJ1-2	TGTGCCAGCAGCTTAGCTGGGGGCGGTGGCTACACCTTC	CASSLAGGGGYTF
TRBV7-9	15	.	TRBD1	TRBJ1-1	TGTGCCAGCAGCAAGTTCGGACAGGCGATCCCTGAAGCTTTCTTT	CASSKFGQAIPEAFF
TRBV28	13	.	.	TRBJ1-2	TGTGCCGGACAATCGGGCGGCAACTATGGCTACACCTTC	CAGQSGGNYGYTF
TRBV4-3	19	.	.	TRBJ2-2	TGCGCCAGCAGCCAAGAGTGGATCCAGATCAGGGGCTCCACCGGGGAGCTGTTTTTT	CASSQEWIQIRGSTGELFF
TRBV2	14	.	TRBD1	TRBJ2-3	TGTGCCAGCCACCGGGACAGGGGGAGAGATACGCAGTATTTT	CASHRDRGRDTQYF
TRBV5-1	16	.	TRBD1	TRBJ2-7	TGCGCCAGCAGCTTGGAGGGGACAGGGCTAACCTACGAGCAGTACTTC	CASSLEGTGLTYEQYF
TRBV6-1	13	.	.	TRBJ1-2	TGTGCCAGCACCATGGGGGTTAACTATGGCTACACCTTC	CASTMGVNYGYTF
TRBV5-4	15	.	TRBD2	TRBJ2-7	TGTGCCAGCAGCGCCGGGAGCGGGGGGGGGTACGAGCAGTACTTC	CASSAGSGGGYEQYF
TRBV7-2	15	once	TRBD1	TRBJ2-6	TGTGCCAGCAGCGCGACAGGGGGTGGGGCCAACGTCCTGACTTTC	CASSATGGGANVLTF
TRBV6-1	12	.	TRBD1	TRBJ1-2	TGTGCCAGCCGCTTAAGGACAGGGGTAAACTCCTTC	CASRLRTGVNSF
TRBV6-1	15	.	.	TRBJ1-5	TGTGCCAGCACCCGATCTGAAGGGGTCTTTCAGCCCCAGCATTTT	CASTRSEGVFQPQHF
TRBV11-3	14	.	.	TRBJ2-3	TGTGCCAGCAGCTTAGGTTTTGTCGCAGATACGCAGTATTTT	CASSLGFVADTQYF
TRBV19	14	.	.	TRBJ1-3	TGTGCCACCAACGGTATGAGCTCTGGAAACACCATATATTTT	CATNGMSSGNTIYF
TRBV6-1	15	.	TRBD1	TRBJ1-3	TGTGCCAGCAGACTGACAGGGGGCGTAGGAAACACCATATATTTT	CASRLTGGVGNTIYF
TRBV9	16	.	.	TRBJ1-1	TGTGCCAGCAGCGTAGAACCCACGGACAGCTCCACTGAAGCTTTCTTT	CASSVEPTDSSTEAFF
TRBV9	16	.	TRBD2	TRBJ2-3	TGTGCCAGCAGCACACGGACTAGCGGTAGCACAGATACGCAGTATTTT	CASSTRTSGSTDTQYF
TRBV5-8	17	.	.	TRBJ1-2	TGTGCCAGCAGCTTTGATAGCTCCCGGGGGGCTAACTATGGCTACACCTTC	CASSFDSSRGANYGYTF
TRBV5-4	19	.	TRBD2	TRBJ2-2	TGTGCCAGCAGCTCCTCTAGCGGGGGGACCCTAGCCCACACCGGGGAGCTGTTTTTT	CASSSSSGGTLAHTGELFF
TRBV7-2	15	.	.	TRBJ1-4	TGTGCCAGCAGCTTAACTGTATGGCATAATGAAAAACTGTTTTTT	CASSLTVWHNEKLFF